This is a list of T cell receptor beta chains from one sample in a study of T cell responses to AZD1222 COVID-19 vaccine. Generated by immunoSEQ multiplex PCR, the TCRdb table keeps only in-frame clones and is missing some. The data contain some 160,000 clones, around nine tenths of them singletons. The source material was peripheral blood, sampled on day 0 of AZD1222 vaccination. These receptors all come from an adult in good health. Both conserved end residues are part of each CDR3. D genes are given only for firm matches. Size is stated for part of the rows, as once, few or many counts, or as a class when the clone is expanded.

TRBD2	NA	TRBJ2-1	TRBV5-1	TGCGCCAGCAGCTGGGGACTAGCGGGAGGGCCGGGTGAGCAGTTCTTC	CASSWGLAGGPGEQFF
NA	NA	TRBJ2-2	TRBV5-6	TGTGCCAGCAGCTTGGGTGTCACCGGGGAGCTGTTTTTT	CASSLGVTGELFF
NA	NA	TRBJ1-1	TRBV18	TGTGCCAGCTCACCCAGCAGGGACACTGAAGCTTTCTTT	CASSPSRDTEAFF
TRBD1	NA	TRBJ2-7	TRBV30	TGTGCCTGGAGTTCCGGGACAGGGCGTTACGAGCAGTACTTC	CAWSSGTGRYEQYF
TRBD1	NA	TRBJ1-1	TRBV10-3	TGTGCCGTCCTTGGGACAGTGACCATGAACACTGAAGCTTTCTTT	CAVLGTVTMNTEAFF
TRBD1	once	TRBJ1-5	TRBV11-2	TGTGCCAGCAGCCGGGGACAGAGCAATCAGCCCCAGCATTTT	CASSRGQSNQPQHF
TRBD1	NA	TRBJ1-1	TRBV7-2	TGTGCCAGCAGCCTCCTCCACAGGGGAACTGAAGCTTTCTTT	CASSLLHRGTEAFF
TRBD1	NA	TRBJ2-5	TRBV11-3	TGTGCCAGCAGTCAAGGGGGGACAGGGGGCCTGAAGACCCAGTACTTC	CASSQGGTGGLKTQYF
NA	NA	TRBJ2-7	TRBV5-1	TGCGCCAGCAGCCCCACGACCGACGAGCAGTACTTC	CASSPTTDEQYF
TRBD1	NA	TRBJ2-1	TRBV19	TGTGCCAGTAGCCTACAGGGGTGGAATGAGCAGTTCTTC	CASSLQGWNEQFF